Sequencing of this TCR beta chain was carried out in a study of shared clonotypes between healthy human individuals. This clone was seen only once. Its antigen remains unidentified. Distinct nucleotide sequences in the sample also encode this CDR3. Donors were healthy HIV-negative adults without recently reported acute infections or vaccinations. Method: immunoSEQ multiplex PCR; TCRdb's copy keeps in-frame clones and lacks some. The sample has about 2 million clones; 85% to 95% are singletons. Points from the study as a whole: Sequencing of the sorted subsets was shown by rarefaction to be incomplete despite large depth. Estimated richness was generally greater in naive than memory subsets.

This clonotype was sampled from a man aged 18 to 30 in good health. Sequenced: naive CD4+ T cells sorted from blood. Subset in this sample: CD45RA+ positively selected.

The CDR3, as DNA: TGTGCCAGCTCACCAGACAGGGAGGCTTTCTTT. Translating gives CASSPDREAFF. The gene calls are TRBV18 and TRBJ1-1, with 7 bases fitting TRBD1. V shed 2 bases, J shed 11 bases, and the junction held 2 bases outside the gene matches. The CDR3 runs 11 residues. Germline assignment: CDR1 KGHSH and CDR2 LQKENI.